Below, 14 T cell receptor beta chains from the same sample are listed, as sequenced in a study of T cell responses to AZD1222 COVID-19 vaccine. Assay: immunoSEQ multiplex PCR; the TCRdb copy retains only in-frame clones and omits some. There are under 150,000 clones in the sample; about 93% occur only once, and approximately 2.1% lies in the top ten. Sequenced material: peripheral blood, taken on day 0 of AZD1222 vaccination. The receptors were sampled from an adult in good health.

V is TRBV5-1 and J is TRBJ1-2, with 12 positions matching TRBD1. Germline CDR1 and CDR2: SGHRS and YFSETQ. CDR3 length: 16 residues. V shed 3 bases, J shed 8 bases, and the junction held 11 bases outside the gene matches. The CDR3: CASSSGTGGGMEGYTF. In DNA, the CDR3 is TGCGCCAGCAGCTCCGGGACAGGGGGCGGGATGGAAGGCTACACCTTC.

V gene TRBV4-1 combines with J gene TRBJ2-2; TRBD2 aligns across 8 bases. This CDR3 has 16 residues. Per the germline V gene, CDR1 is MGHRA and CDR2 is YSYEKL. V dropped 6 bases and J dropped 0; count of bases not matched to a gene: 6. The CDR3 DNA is TGCGCCAGCAGACCTATAGCGGGGACGAACACCGGGGAGCTGTTTTTT. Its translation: CASRPIAGTNTGELFF.

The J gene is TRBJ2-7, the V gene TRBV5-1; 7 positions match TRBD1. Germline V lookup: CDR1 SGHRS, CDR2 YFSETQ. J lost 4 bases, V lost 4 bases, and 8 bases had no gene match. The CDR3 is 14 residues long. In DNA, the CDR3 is TGCGCCAGCAGCACAGGACAGGCTCCTTACGAGCAGTACTTC. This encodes CASSTGQAPYEQYF. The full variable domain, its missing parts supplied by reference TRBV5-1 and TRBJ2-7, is KAGVTQTPRYLIKTRGQQVTLSCSPISGHRSVSWYQQTPGQGLQFLFEYFSETQRNKGNFPGRFSGRQFSNSRSEMNVSTLELGDSALYLCASSTGQAPYEQYFGPGTRLTVT.

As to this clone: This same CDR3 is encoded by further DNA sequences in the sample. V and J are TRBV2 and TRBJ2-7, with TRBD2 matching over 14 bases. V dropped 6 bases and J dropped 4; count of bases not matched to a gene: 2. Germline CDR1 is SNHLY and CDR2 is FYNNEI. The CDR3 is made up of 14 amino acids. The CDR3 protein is CASRGLAGAYEQYF. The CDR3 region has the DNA TGTGCCAGCAGGGGACTAGCGGGGGCTTACGAGCAGTACTTC.

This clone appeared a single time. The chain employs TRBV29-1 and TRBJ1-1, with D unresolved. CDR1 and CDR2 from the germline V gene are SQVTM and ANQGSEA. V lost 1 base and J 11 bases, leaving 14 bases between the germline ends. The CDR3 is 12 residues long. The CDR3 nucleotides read TGCAGCGTTGAAGGGGCAGGAGAGGTGGCTTTCTTT. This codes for CSVEGAGEVAFF.

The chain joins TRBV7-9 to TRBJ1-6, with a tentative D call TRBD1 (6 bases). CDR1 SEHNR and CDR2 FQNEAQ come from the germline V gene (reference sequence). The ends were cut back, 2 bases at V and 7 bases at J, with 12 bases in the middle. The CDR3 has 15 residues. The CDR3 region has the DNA TGTGCCAGCAGCTTACGGACAGACTTGAATTCACCCCTCCACTTT. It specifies CASSLRTDLNSPLHF.

The CDR3 loop is CASSPRWDTNEKLFF. The CDR3 bases are TGTGCCAGCAGCCCCCGATGGGATACTAATGAAAAACTGTTTTTT. The chain employs TRBV7-2 and TRBJ1-4; D is uncertain. The germline CDR1 and CDR2 sequences are SGHTA and FQGNSA. Trimming stripped 5 bases from V and 2 bases from J, with 12 bases between. The CDR3 has 15 amino acids.

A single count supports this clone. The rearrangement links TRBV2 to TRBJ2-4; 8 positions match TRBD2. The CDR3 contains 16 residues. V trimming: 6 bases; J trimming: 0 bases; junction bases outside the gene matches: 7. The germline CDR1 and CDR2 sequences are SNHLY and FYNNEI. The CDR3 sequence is CASSVGLVVAKNIQYF. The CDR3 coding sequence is TGTGCCAGCAGCGTGGGACTAGTCGTAGCCAAAAACATTCAGTACTTC.

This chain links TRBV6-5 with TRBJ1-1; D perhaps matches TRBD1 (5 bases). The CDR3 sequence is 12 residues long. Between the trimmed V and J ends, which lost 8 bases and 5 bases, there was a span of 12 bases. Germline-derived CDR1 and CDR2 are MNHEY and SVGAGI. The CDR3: CASGGTRTEAFF. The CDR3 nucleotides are TGTGCCAGCGGCGGGACGAGGACTGAAGCTTTCTTT.

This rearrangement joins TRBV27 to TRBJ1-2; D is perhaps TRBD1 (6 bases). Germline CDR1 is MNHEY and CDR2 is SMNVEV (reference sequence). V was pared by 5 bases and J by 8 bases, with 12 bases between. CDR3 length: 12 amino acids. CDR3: CASSPPGEGYTF. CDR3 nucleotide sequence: TGTGCCAGCAGTCCCCCAGGGGAAGGCTACACCTTC.

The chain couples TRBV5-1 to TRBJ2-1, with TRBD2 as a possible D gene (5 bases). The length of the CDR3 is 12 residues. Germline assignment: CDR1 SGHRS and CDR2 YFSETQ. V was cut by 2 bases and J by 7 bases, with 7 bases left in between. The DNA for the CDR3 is TGCGCCAGCAGCTTCATAGCGAATGAGCAGTTCTTC. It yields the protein CASSFIANEQFF.

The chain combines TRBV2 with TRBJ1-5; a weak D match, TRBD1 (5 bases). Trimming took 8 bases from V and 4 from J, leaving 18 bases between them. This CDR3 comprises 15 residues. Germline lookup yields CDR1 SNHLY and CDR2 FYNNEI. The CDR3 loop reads CASRFGGTVNQPQHF. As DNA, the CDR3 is TGTGCCAGCCGTTTTGGCGGGACGGTAAATCAGCCCCAGCATTTT. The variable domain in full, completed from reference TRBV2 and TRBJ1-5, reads EPEVTQTPSHQVTQMGQEVILRCVPISNHLYFYWYRQILGQKVEFLVSFYNNEISEKSEIFDDQFSVERPDGSNFTLKIRSTKLEDSAMYFCASRFGGTVNQPQHFGDGTRLSIL.

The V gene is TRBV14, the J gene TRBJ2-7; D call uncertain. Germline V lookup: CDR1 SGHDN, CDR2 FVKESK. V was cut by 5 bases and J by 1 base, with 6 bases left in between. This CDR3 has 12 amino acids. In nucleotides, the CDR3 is TGTGCCAGCAGCTCCCATTCCTACGAGCAGTACTTC. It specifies CASSSHSYEQYF.

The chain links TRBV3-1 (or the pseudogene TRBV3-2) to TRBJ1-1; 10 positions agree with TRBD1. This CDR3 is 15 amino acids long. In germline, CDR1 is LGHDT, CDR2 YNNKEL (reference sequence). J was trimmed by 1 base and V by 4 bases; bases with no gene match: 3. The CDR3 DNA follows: TGTGCCAGCAGCCGAAGGACAGGGGGGAACACTGAAGCTTTCTTT. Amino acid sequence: CASSRRTGGNTEAFF.